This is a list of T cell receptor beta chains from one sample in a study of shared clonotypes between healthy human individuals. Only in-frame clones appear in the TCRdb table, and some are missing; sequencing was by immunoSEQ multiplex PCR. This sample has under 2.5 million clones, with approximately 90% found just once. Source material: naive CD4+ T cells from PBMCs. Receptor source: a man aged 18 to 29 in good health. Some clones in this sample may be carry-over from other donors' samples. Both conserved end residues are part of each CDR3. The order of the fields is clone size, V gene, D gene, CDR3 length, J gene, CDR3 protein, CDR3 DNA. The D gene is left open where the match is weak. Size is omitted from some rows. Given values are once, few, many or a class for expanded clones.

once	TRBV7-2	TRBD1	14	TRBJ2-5	CASSFGQGGETQYF	TGTGCCAGCAGCTTCGGACAGGGGGGGGAGACCCAGTACTTC
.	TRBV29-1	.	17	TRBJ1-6	CSVEFSGTLSYNSPLHF	TGCAGCGTTGAGTTCTCCGGGACCCTCTCCTATAATTCACCCCTCCACTTT
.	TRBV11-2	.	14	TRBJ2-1	CASSPRTIYNEQFF	TGTGCCAGCAGCCCCAGGACGATCTACAATGAGCAGTTCTTC
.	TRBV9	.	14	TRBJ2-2	CASSVGSGTGELFF	TGTGCCAGCAGCGTAGGGTCCGGAACCGGGGAGCTGTTTTTT
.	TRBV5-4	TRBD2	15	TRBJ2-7	CASSLGLASYYEQYF	TGTGCCAGCAGCCTCGGACTAGCGTCCTACTACGAGCAGTACTTC
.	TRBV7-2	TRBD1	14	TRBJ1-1	CASSLVGTATEAFF	TGTGCCAGCAGCTTAGTGGGGACAGCCACTGAAGCTTTCTTT
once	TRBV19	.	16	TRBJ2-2	CASSILGVGNTGELFF	TGTGCCAGTAGTATTCTAGGCGTCGGGAACACCGGGGAGCTGTTTTTT
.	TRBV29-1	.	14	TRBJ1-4	CSVGAISTNEKLFF	TGCAGCGTTGGAGCGATTTCAACTAATGAAAAACTGTTTTTT
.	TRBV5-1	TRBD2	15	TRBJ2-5	CASGLAGERGETQYF	TGCGCCAGCGGACTAGCGGGAGAGAGAGGAGAGACCCAGTACTTC
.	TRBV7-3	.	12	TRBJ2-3	CASSGSTDTQYF	TGTGCCAGCAGTGGTAGCACAGATACGCAGTATTTT
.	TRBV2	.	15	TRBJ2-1	CASSELGAQNNEQFF	TGTGCCAGCAGTGAACTGGGAGCCCAGAACAATGAGCAGTTCTTC
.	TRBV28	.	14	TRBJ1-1	CASSFGGSNTEAFF	TGTGCCAGCAGTTTCGGGGGTTCGAACACTGAAGCTTTCTTT
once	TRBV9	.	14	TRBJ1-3	CASSVQGTGNTIYF	TGTGCCAGCAGCGTACAGGGAACTGGAAACACCATATATTTT
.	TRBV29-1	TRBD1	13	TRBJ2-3	CSVRDRGTDTQYF	TGCAGCGTCCGGGACAGGGGGACAGATACGCAGTATTTT
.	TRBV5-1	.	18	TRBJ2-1	CASSLGGPASSSYNEQFF	TGCGCCAGCAGCTTGGGGGGTCCGGCTAGCAGCTCCTACAATGAGCAGTTCTTC
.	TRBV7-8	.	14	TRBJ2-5	CASTFGGARETQYF	TGTGCCAGCACCTTCGGAGGGGCAAGGGAGACCCAGTACTTC
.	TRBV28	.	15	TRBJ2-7	CASSRDGLGSYEQYF	TGTGCCAGCAGCCGAGACGGCTTGGGCTCCTACGAGCAGTACTTC
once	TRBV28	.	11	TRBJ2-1	CVVGSYNEQFF	TGTGTAGTTGGGTCCTACAATGAGCAGTTCTTC
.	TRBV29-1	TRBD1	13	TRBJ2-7	CSVKGQGTYEQYF	TGCAGCGTCAAGGGACAGGGTACCTACGAGCAGTACTTC
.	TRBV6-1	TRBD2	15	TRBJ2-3	CASRIGTSGTFGQYF	TGTGCCAGCAGGATCGGGACTAGCGGGACCTTTGGGCAGTATTTT
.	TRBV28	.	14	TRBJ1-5	CASSTGGSHQPQHF	TGTGCCAGCAGTACGGGGGGGTCCCATCAGCCCCAGCATTTT
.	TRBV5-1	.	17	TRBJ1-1	CASSSVARRSKNTEAFF	TGCGCCAGCAGCTCGGTGGCCAGACGGTCGAAGAACACTGAAGCTTTCTTT
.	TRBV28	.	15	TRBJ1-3	CASSSRPVAGNTIYF	TGTGCCAGCAGTTCCCGCCCGGTCGCTGGAAACACCATATATTTT
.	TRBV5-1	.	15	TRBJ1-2	CASSLGQGVPYGYTF	TGCGCCAGCAGCTTGGGACAAGGGGTCCCCTATGGCTACACCTTC
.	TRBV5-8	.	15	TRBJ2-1	CASSLGGGSYNEQFF	TGTGCCAGCAGCTTGGGAGGAGGCTCCTACAATGAGCAGTTCTTC
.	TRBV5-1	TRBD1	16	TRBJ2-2	CASTGTALGRTGELFF	TGCGCCAGCACCGGGACAGCTTTAGGAAGGACCGGGGAGCTGTTTTTT
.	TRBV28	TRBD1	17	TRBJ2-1	CASSILRTGSEKNEQFF	TGTGCCAGCAGTATACTACGGACAGGGTCCGAGAAGAATGAGCAGTTCTTC
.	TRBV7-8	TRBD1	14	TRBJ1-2	CASSLAGTEYGYTF	TGTGCCAGCAGCTTAGCGGGGACAGAGTATGGCTACACCTTC
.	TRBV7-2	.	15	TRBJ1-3	CASSARRGSGNTIYF	TGTGCCAGCAGCGCTCGCAGAGGCTCTGGAAACACCATATATTTT
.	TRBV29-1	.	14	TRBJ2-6	CSVVPDPGANVLTF	TGCAGCGTTGTCCCCGACCCCGGGGCCAACGTCCTGACTTTC
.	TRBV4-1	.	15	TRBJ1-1	CASSQELSSVPEAFF	TGCGCCAGCAGCCAAGAACTTTCGTCTGTACCTGAAGCTTTCTTT
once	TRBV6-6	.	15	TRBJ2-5	CASSYSNPEQETQYF	TGTGCCAGCAGTTACTCGAACCCAGAGCAAGAGACCCAGTACTTC
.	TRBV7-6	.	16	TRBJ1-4	CASSPRGGVQNEKLFF	TGTGCCAGCAGCCCAAGGGGGGGGGTCCAGAATGAAAAACTGTTTTTT
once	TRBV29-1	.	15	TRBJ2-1	CSVVGASGSYNEQFF	TGCAGCGTTGTAGGGGCCTCGGGGTCCTACAATGAGCAGTTCTTC
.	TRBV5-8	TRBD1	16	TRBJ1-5	CASSTGTGGGNQPQHF	TGTGCCAGCAGCACCGGGACAGGGGGAGGCAATCAGCCCCAGCATTTT
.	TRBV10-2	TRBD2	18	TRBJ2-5	CASSGLNPSSGRVETQYF	TGCGCCAGCAGTGGACTTAATCCCTCTAGCGGGAGGGTGGAGACCCAGTACTTC
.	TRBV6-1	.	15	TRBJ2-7	CASSPTGQTYYEQYF	TGTGCCAGCAGTCCAACTGGACAGACTTATTACGAGCAGTACTTC
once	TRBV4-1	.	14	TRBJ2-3	CASSQGSRTDTQYF	TGCGCCAGCAGCCAAGGTTCACGCACAGATACGCAGTATTTT
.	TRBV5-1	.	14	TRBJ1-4	CASSFMGQNEKLFF	TGCGCCAGCAGCTTCATGGGCCAAAATGAAAAACTGTTTTTT
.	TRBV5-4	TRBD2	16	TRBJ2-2	CASSGGGTSETGELFF	TGTGCCAGCAGCGGCGGAGGGACTAGCGAAACCGGGGAGCTGTTTTTT
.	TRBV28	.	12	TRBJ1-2	CASSLSPSGYTF	TGTGCCAGCAGTTTATCTCCGTCGGGCTACACCTTC
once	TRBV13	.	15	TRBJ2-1	CASSLGRTVGNEQFF	TGTGCCAGCAGCTTAGGCCGCACTGTCGGGAATGAGCAGTTCTTC
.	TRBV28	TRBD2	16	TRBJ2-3	CASTSTLAGATDTQYF	TGTGCCAGTACTTCCACGCTAGCGGGGGCCACAGATACGCAGTATTTT
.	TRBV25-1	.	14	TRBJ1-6	CASSSGASNRNYHF	TGTGCCAGCAGTTCCGGGGCTTCGAACCGAAACTACCACTTT
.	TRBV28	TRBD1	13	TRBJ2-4	CASSHRGQYIQYF	TGTGCCAGCAGCCACAGGGGGCAGTACATTCAGTACTTC
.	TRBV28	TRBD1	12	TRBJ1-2	CASSGQGQGYTF	TGTGCCAGCAGTGGACAGGGGCAGGGCTACACCTTC
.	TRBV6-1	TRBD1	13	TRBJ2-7	CANSGQGLYEQYF	TGTGCCAACTCCGGACAGGGCCTTTACGAGCAGTACTTC
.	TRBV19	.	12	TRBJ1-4	CASSIDQGKLFF	TGTGCCAGTAGTATAGATCAAGGAAAACTGTTTTTT
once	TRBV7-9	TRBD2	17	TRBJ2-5	CASSPGTSGSPQETQYF	TGTGCCAGCAGTCCCGGGACTAGCGGGAGTCCCCAAGAGACCCAGTACTTC
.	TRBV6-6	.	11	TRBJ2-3	CASSSTDTQYF	TGTGCCAGCAGTAGTACAGATACGCAGTATTTT
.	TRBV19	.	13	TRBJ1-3	CASSILSGNTIYF	TGTGCCAGTAGTATCCTCTCTGGAAACACCATATATTTT
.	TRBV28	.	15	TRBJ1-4	CASSFRGGKNEKLFF	TGTGCCAGCAGTTTTAGGGGGGGGAAAAATGAAAAACTGTTTTTT
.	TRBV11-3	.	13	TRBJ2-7	CASSLGQEYEQYF	TGTGCCAGCAGCTTAGGACAGGAATACGAGCAGTACTTC
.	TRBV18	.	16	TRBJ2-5	CASSPLGLAPQETQYF	TGTGCCAGCTCACCACTGGGACTTGCCCCTCAAGAGACCCAGTACTTC